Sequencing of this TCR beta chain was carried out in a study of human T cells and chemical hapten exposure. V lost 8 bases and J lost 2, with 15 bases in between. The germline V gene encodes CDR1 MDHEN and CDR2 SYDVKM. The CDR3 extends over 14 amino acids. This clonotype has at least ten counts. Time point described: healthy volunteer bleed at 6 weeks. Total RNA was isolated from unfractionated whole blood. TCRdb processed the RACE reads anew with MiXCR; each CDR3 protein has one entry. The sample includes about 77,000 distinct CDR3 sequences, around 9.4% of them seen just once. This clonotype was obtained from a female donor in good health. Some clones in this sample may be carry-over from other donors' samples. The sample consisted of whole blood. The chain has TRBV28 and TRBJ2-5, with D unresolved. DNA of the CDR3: TGTGCCAGCCAGAACCGGGTAATACAAGAGACCCAGTACTTC. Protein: CASQNRVIQETQYF.